This TCR beta chain was captured in a study of cytomegalovirus exposure and HLA in healthy donors. About the research overall: Counted in an early data release were about 86 million unique TCRs from HLA-typed donors. Study results and limitations: It was only CMV serostatus that was available as immune exposure information. Rare TCR sequences dominated, though some public TCRs recurred in many donors.

Germline CDR1 is SGHRS and CDR2 is YFSETQ. The CDR3 is 14 residues long. V shed 4 bases and J 6 bases; nucleotides not matched to a gene: 7. To note about this clone: Its specificity is not known.

PCR employed 60 Vbeta and 13 Jbeta primers. Clones were read by immunoSEQ multiplex PCR, and TCRdb kept only the in-frame ones, dropping some. The sample holds approximately 130,000 clones; 60% to 85% are singletons and the top ten take 3.4%. The chain combines TRBV5-1 with TRBJ2-7; 10 nucleotides agree with TRBD1. The specimen was PBMCs. The receptor was derived from a man younger than 45 in good health and CMV-seronegative. This CDR3 is CASSTDRGSLEQYF. CDR3 sequence (DNA): TGCGCCAGCAGCACGGACAGGGGGAGCCTCGAGCAGTACTTC. Combining the CDR3 with reference TRBV5-1 and TRBJ2-7 gives the whole variable domain KAGVTQTPRYLIKTRGQQVTLSCSPISGHRSVSWYQQTPGQGLQFLFEYFSETQRNKGNFPGRFSGRQFSNSRSEMNVSTLELGDSALYLCASSTDRGSLEQYFGPGTRLTVT.